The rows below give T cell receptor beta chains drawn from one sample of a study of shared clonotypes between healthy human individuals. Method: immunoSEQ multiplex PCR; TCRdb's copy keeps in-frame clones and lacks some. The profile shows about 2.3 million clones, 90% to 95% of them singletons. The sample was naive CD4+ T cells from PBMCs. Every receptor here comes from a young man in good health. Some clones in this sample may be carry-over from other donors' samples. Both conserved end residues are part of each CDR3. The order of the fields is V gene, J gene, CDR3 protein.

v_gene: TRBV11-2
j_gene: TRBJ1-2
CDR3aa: CASSQGVHYGYTF

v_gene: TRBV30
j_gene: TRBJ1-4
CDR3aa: CAWGTSVTNEKLFF

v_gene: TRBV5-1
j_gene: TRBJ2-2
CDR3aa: CASSQEPTSGELFF

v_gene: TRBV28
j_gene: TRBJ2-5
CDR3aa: CASSFISGSLGRETQYF

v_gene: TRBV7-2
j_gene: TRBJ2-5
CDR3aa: CASSLAGLGGETQYF

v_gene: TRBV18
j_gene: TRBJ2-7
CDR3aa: CASSPPTSTYEQYF

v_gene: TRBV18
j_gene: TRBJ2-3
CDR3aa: CASSLTGGATDTQYF

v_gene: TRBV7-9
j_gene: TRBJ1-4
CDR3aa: CASSLRGRGGNEKLFF

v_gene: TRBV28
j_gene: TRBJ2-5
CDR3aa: CASSPGLYQETQYF

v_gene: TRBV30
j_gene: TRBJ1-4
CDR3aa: CAWTPGQGGGLKLFF

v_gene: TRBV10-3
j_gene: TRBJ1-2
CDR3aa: CAISEQGTYGYTF

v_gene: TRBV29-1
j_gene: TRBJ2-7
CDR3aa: CSVAQGPRNYEQYF

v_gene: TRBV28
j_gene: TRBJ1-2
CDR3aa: CASRGLDYGYTF

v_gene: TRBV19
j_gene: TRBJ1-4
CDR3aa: CASTRKVSGTNEKLFF

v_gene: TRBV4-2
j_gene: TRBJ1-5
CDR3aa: CASSQESGNQPQHF

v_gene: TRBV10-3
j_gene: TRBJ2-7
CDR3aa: CAISAVIQGNEQYF

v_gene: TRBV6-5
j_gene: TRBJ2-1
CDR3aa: CASNSLAGVVREQFF

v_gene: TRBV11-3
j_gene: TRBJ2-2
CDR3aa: CASSAGRTGTSTGELFF

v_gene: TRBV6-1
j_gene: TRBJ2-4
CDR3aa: CASSDRDNRDKNIQYF

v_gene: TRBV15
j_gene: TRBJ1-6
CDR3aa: CATSRGAVDPSPLHF

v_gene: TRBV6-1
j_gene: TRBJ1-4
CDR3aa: CASSERGADEKLFF

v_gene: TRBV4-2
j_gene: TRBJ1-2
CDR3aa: CASSQDRGDNYGYTF

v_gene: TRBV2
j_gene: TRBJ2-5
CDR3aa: CASSEAPIAETQYF

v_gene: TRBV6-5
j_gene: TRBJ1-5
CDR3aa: CASAPGEGSNQPQHF

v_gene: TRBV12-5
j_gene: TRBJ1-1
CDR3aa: CASGSGRMNTEAFF

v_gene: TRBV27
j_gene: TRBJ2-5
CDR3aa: CASSPTGGETQYF

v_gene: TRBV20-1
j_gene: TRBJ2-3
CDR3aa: CSARWPDTQYF

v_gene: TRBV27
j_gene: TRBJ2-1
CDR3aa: CASSTWGEQFF

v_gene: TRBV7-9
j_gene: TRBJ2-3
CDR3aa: CASSLVRQTSTDTQYF

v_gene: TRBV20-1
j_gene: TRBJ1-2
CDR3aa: CSASRGGYTF

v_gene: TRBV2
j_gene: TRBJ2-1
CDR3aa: CASRELAGGTYNEQFF

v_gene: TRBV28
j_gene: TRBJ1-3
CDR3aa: CASSTAGTGAGNTIYF

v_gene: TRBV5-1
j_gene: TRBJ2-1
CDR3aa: CASSLTGGGDEQFF

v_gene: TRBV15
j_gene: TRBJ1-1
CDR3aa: CATSIDRVGTEAFF

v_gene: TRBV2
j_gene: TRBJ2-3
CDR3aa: CASSRGVPDTQYF

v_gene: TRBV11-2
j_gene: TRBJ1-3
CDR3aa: CASSSGQFYSGNTIYF

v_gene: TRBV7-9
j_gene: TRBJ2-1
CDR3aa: CASSSPPQLAQSEQFF

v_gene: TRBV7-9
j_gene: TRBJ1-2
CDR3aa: CASGRGDGYTF